Sequencing of this T cell receptor (beta chain) was carried out in a study of cytomegalovirus exposure and HLA in healthy donors. General study results and limits: TCR beta sequences reportedly predicted most subjects' HLA-A and HLA-B alleles accurately.

CDR3 size: 15 residues. V was clipped by 2 bases and J by 2 bases, with 14 bases between them. The V gene's germline CDR1 is SQVTM and CDR2 ANQGSEA. The PCR was carried out with 60 Vbeta primers and 13 Jbeta primers. The repertoire was sequenced with immunoSEQ multiplex PCR; TCRdb's copy has only in-frame clones and lacks some. The top ten clones hold 45% to 60% of a sample with over 50,000 clones, about 80% of them seen once. On this clone itself: What it recognizes is unknown.

This clonotype originated in a man aged 50-60 years in good health and CMV-seropositive. The sequenced sample was PBMCs. The V call is TRBV29-1, the J call TRBJ2-3; no definite D call. The CDR3 spells CSVEYPGPATDTQYF. In nucleotides, the CDR3 is TGCAGCGTTGAATACCCAGGTCCCGCCACAGATACGCAGTATTTT.